This passage covers 21 T cell receptor beta chains from one sample sequenced in a study of Ad26.COV2.S vaccination and SARS-CoV-2 variants. TCRdb's table, derived via immunoSEQ multiplex PCR, lists solely in-frame clones and lacks some. The profile covers about half a million clones, with roughly nine tenths appearing a single time and about 1.7% taken by the ten largest. Treatment meaning: some 19 received Ad26.COV2.S at low or high dose, single or two shots; roughly five received placebo; per-sample allocation not given. Collection of samples fell on day 63 after the first vaccine or placebo injection. The sequencing used peripheral blood, collected in a trial of Ad26.COV2.S vaccine versus placebo. Receptors originate from a person aged 18-60 years who received the Ad26.COV2.S COVID-19 vaccine or a placebo.

Remarks on this clone: Other DNA sequences in the sample encode the same CDR3. The gene calls are TRBV6-5 and TRBJ2-2; TRBD1 agrees at 7 bases. CDR3 size: 14 residues. Germline V gene lookup returns CDR1 MNHEY and CDR2 SVGAGI. V lost 6 bases to trimming and J lost 1 base; unmatched junction nucleotides: 2. CDR3 coding DNA: TGTGCCAGCAGGTGGACAGGGAACACCGGGGAGCTGTTTTTT. Amino acids: CASRWTGNTGELFF.

This clone came up a few times. Other nucleotide sequences from this sample produce the same CDR3. Here the CDR3 reads CASSPGSDQPQHF. CDR3 nucleotide sequence: TGTGCCAGCTCACCAGGGTCTGATCAGCCCCAGCATTTT. This chain uses TRBV18 with TRBJ1-5; no clear D. CDR1 is KGHSH, CDR2 LQKENI, per germline. The ends were cut back, 2 bases at V and 5 bases at J, with 7 bases in the middle. The CDR3 is 13 residues long. Based on the CDR3 plus reference TRBV18 and TRBJ1-5, the full variable domain is NAGVMQNPRHLVRRRGQEARLRCSPMKGHSHVYWYRQLPEEGLKFMVYLQKENIIDESGMPKERFSAEFPKEGPSILRIQQVVRGDSAAYFCASSPGSDQPQHFGDGTRLSIL.

The rearrangement uses TRBV5-1 and TRBJ1-1; no clear D. Trimming removed 2 bases from V and 6 bases from J, with 14 bases in between. The CDR3 covers 14 residues. Germline lookup yields CDR1 SGHRS and CDR2 YFSETQ. The CDR3 here is CASSFGTNGAEAFF. The DNA of the CDR3 is TGCGCCAGCAGCTTCGGAACAAATGGCGCTGAAGCTTTCTTT.

The chain has TRBV30 and TRBJ1-6, with TRBD1 matching 7 bases. Unmatched junction bases numbered 13, after V lost 4 bases and J lost 10 bases. The CDR3 consists of 15 residues. Germline CDR1 and CDR2: GTSNPN and SVGIG (reference sequence). The CDR3 spells CAWNPTGTEVSPLHF. Here the CDR3 DNA reads TGTGCCTGGAACCCCACCGGGACAGAAGTCTCACCCCTCCACTTT.

The J gene is TRBJ1-1, the V gene TRBV6-5; D gene unclear. Germline CDR1 reads MNHEY; CDR2 reads SVGAGI. Trimming removed 4 bases at V and 11 bases at J, with 14 bases between. The CDR3 sequence is 12 residues long. As DNA, the CDR3 is TGTGCCAGCAGTTCCAATCGTTACTGGGCTTTCTTT. Protein: CASSSNRYWAFF.

This clone showed up just once. The genes are TRBV4-2 and TRBJ1-4; 8 bases agree with TRBD1. The CDR3 covers 17 residues. Germline V gene data show CDR1 as LGHNA and CDR2 as YNFKEQ. Trimming took 2 bases from V and 5 from J; bases not matched to a gene: 10. The CDR3 is CASSQRTRQGKNEKLFF. CDR3 nucleotide sequence: TGTGCCAGCAGCCAACGGACTCGACAGGGGAAGAATGAAAAACTGTTTTTT.

The V call is TRBV5-1, the J call TRBJ2-1; 9 positions match TRBD2. Germline-derived CDR1 and CDR2 are SGHRS and YFSETQ. CDR3 length equals 14 residues. With V trimmed by 7 bases and J by 6 bases, 8 bases remained unmatched. CDR3 protein: CASSAGGMSNEQFF. The CDR3 DNA sequence: TGCGCCAGCTCAGCGGGAGGAATGTCCAATGAGCAGTTCTTC.

In this sample, this clone turned up once. The chain uses TRBV3-1 (or the pseudogene TRBV3-2) and TRBJ2-1; TRBD2 matches 9 bases. Looked up from germline, CDR1 is LGHDT and CDR2 is YNNKEL (reference sequence). The CDR3 is 16 amino acids. V shed 0 bases, J shed 7 bases, and the junction held 7 bases outside the gene matches. The CDR3 is CASSQEETSGRNEQFF. In DNA form, the CDR3 reads TGTGCCAGCAGCCAAGAAGAGACTAGCGGTAGGAATGAGCAGTTCTTC.

The chain has TRBV7-8 and TRBJ2-5, with D tentatively TRBD1 (5 bases). This CDR3 spans 14 amino acids. The germline V gene has CDR1 SGHVS and CDR2 FQNEAQ. Between the trimmed V and J ends, which lost 1 base and 4 bases, there was a span of 10 bases. The CDR3 DNA follows: TGTGCCAGCAGCTTAGGGCGCAGGGTAGAGACCCAGTACTTC. Encoded protein: CASSLGRRVETQYF.

V and J are TRBV7-3 and TRBJ1-1; D is undetermined. Per germline, CDR1 SGHTA and CDR2 FQGTGA. V lost 0 bases and J lost 1, with 6 bases in between. This CDR3 comprises 14 residues. The chain's CDR3 is CASSLTGRNTEAFF. For the CDR3, the DNA is TGTGCCAGCAGCTTAACGGGCAGGAACACTGAAGCTTTCTTT.

The chain links TRBV2 to TRBJ1-5; D call uncertain. Trimming cost V 1 base and J 5 bases, with 9 bases left between them. CDR1 and CDR2 (germline): SNHLY, FYNNEI. The CDR3 extends over 14 amino acids. CDR3 region: CASSEGPLYQPQHF. DNA of the CDR3: TGTGCCAGCAGTGAAGGGCCCCTCTATCAGCCCCAGCATTTT. Full variable domain (outside the CDR3, taken from reference TRBV2 and TRBJ1-5): EPEVTQTPSHQVTQMGQEVILRCVPISNHLYFYWYRQILGQKVEFLVSFYNNEISEKSEIFDDQFSVERPDGSNFTLKIRSTKLEDSAMYFCASSEGPLYQPQHFGDGTRLSIL.

V usage is TRBV5-1 and J usage is TRBJ2-1; TRBD1 matches 8 bases. The CDR3 is made up of 13 amino acids. CDR1 is SGHRS, CDR2 YFSETQ, per germline. V was pared by 0 bases and J by 7 bases, with 0 bases of the junction left unmatched. The CDR3 loop reads CASSLGQGNEQFF. DNA for the CDR3: TGCGCCAGCAGCTTGGGACAGGGGAATGAGCAGTTCTTC.

The rearrangement uses TRBV28 and TRBJ2-1; 8 bases match TRBD2. This CDR3 spans 15 amino acids. With 6 bases clipped from V and 2 bases from J, the junction kept 6 bases outside the gene matches. Looked up from germline, CDR1 is MDHEN and CDR2 is SYDVKM. The CDR3 coding sequence is TGTGCCAGCAGCCCGGCGGGAGGTCCCTACAATGAGCAGTTCTTC. Protein: CASSPAGGPYNEQFF.

The J gene is TRBJ1-1, the V gene TRBV6-6; D remains unclear. CDR1 and CDR2 from the germline V gene are MNHNY and SVGAGI (reference sequence). The CDR3 contains 12 residues. The V gene lost 5 bases and the J gene lost 6 bases, with 10 bases spanning the gap. The CDR3 sequence is CASSGAHPEAFF. The CDR3 DNA reads TGTGCCAGCAGTGGAGCGCACCCTGAAGCTTTCTTT.

The chain combines TRBV6-1 with TRBJ2-1, with 9 bases fitting TRBD2. Trimming removed 4 bases from V and 12 bases from J; junction bases left unmatched: 16. CDR1 and CDR2 (germline): MNHNS, SASEGT. The CDR3 is 16 residues long. The CDR3 protein is CASSVTGGRAGIGQFF. The CDR3 nucleotides are TGTGCCAGCAGTGTCACCGGCGGGAGGGCCGGGATCGGGCAGTTCTTC.

This clone was detected once. Other DNA sequences within the sample encode an identical CDR3. J is TRBJ1-3 and V is TRBV19, with D uncertain. Trimming shortened V by 2 bases and J by 1 base, and 0 bases separated the two germline ends. The CDR3 loop spans 12 amino acids. From germline, CDR1 is LNHDA and CDR2 SQIVND (reference sequence). CDR3: CASSISGNTIYF. The CDR3 nucleotides read TGTGCCAGTAGTATATCTGGAAACACCATATATTTT.

V usage is TRBV5-1 and J usage is TRBJ2-1; 11 nucleotides align to TRBD2. Trimming at V came to 0 bases and at J to 6 bases, leaving 2 bases not matched to a gene. CDR1 is SGHRS and CDR2 is YFSETQ in the germline V gene. The CDR3 spans 15 residues. CDR3 DNA sequence: TGCGCCAGCAGCTTGGCGGGACTAGCGGCCAATGAGCAGTTCTTC. Its protein product is CASSLAGLAANEQFF.

A single count supports this clone. V and J are TRBV12-3 or TRBV12-4 and TRBJ1-2; possibly TRBD1 for D (6 bases). This CDR3 comprises 12 residues. V lost 6 bases, J lost 5 bases, and 10 bases lay in between. The CDR3 here is CASSLTGYGYTF. CDR3 sequence (DNA): TGTGCCAGCAGCTTGACAGGTTATGGCTACACCTTC.

The rearrangement uses TRBV10-3 and TRBJ2-1; no firm D call. The V end lost 0 bases, the J end lost 8 bases, and 2 bases lay between the germline ends. CDR1 and CDR2 from the germline V gene are ENHRY and SYGVKD. The CDR3 has 11 amino acids. In DNA form, the CDR3 reads TGTGCCATCAGTGAGTCATATGAGCAGTTCTTC. It translates to CAISESYEQFF.

V and J are TRBV27 and TRBJ1-2; weak D call: TRBD1 (5 bases). V was clipped by 5 bases and J by 0 bases, with 13 bases between them. Germline V gives CDR1 MNHEY, CDR2 SMNVEV (reference sequence). The CDR3 runs 15 residues. The chain's CDR3 is CASSPIGTTNYGYTF. The CDR3 DNA is TGTGCCAGCAGTCCGATCGGGACGACTAACTATGGCTACACCTTC.

This clone has just a few counts. V gene TRBV7-9 combines with J gene TRBJ2-7; the D call may be TRBD1 or TRBD2 (5 bases each). This CDR3 region has 13 residues. Looked up from germline, CDR1 is SEHNR and CDR2 is FQNEAQ (reference sequence). Trimming took off 5 bases at V and 0 bases at J, with 8 bases between the two ends. The CDR3 coding sequence is TGTGCCAGCAGCGGGGGTGGCTCCTACGAGCAGTACTTC. Its translation: CASSGGGSYEQYF.